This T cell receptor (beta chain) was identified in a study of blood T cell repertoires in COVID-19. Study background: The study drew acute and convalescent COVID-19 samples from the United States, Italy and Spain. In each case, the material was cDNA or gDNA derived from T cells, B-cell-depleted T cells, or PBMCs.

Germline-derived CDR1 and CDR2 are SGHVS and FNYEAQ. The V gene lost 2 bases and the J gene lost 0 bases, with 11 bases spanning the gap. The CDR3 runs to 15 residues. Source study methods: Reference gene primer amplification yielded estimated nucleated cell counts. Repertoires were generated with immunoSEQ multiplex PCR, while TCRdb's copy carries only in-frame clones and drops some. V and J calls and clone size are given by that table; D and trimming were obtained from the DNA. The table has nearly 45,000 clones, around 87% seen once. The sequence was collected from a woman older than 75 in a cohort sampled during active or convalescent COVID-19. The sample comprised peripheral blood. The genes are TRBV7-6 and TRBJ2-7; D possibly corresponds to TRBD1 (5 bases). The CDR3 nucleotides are TGTGCCAGCAGCTTAAGGAGACAGACCTCCTACGAGCAGTACTTC. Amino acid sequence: CASSLRRQTSYEQYF.